This TCR beta chain comes out of a study of CD8 T cells in Susac syndrome. The CDR3 is 15 amino acids. RNA was extracted with the RNeasy kit, and a quantity of roughly 0.5 to 1 ug was reverse transcribed using random hexamers. A multiplex approach, immunoSEQ multiplex PCR, amplified TCR beta CDR3 across 54 Vbeta and 13 Jbeta. Via MiXCR, TCRdb re-called the immunoSEQ multiplex PCR reads, giving one row per CDR3 protein. Of around 50,000 distinct CDR3 sequences in the sample, about 92% were seen once. This TCR was recovered from a human donor in good health. J is TRBJ2-2 and V is TRBV21-1; the D call TRBD1 from the table was never checked on the DNA. TRBV21-1 is designated a pseudogene. Sequenced: CD8+ T cells from PBMCs. The CDR3 sequence is CAKGGGFPNTGELFF. Written as DNA, the CDR3 is TGTGCCAAGGGGGGAGGTTTTCCGAACACCGGGGAGCTGTTTTTT.